This T cell receptor beta chain was identified in a study of human T cells and chemical hapten exposure. Study observations and caveats: Alopecia in all donors means immunity may differ from healthy individuals. High-frequency TCRs, those above 1 in 1000, stayed the same after DPC sensitization.

The time point is: patch test 2, 6 weeks after DPC sensitization. Noted treatment: therapeutic diphenylcyclopropenone sensitization with weekly scalp DPC. The CDR3 is 14 residues long. Germline CDR1 GTSNPN, CDR2 SVGIG (reference sequence). Trimming cost V 0 bases and J 2 bases, with 10 bases left between them. The library put unique molecular identifiers onto individual cDNA molecules. Original processing methods: Across samples, TCR counts had a median of around 100,000 and ranged from roughly 20,000 to 690,600. One entry per CDR3 protein results from TCRdb running MiXCR on the RACE reads. What appears here as the V and J calls and clone size reflects TCRdb's work, not the paper's. The sample yields some 44,000 distinct CDR3 sequences, just under 9% seen once. This clonotype was counted at least ten times. As yet, its antigen is unknown.

The sequencing used whole blood, collected in connection with sensitization to the hapten diphenylcyclopropenone (DPC). The origin of this receptor is a woman aged 35 to 49 with alopecia areata. Some clones in this sample may be carry-over from other donors' samples. This chain links TRBV30 with TRBJ1-2; D perhaps matches TRBD1 (6 bases). The CDR3 DNA reads as TGTGCCTGGAGTGTACAAGGGGGAAACTATGGCTACACCTTC. As protein: CAWSVQGGNYGYTF.